Below, one TCR beta chain is given with its context. No antigen is known for it. CDR1 is LGHNA and CDR2 is YNFKEQ in the germline V gene. Trimming shortened V by 5 bases and J by 4 bases, and 15 bases separated the two germline ends. This CDR3 contains 15 residues. In the PCR, 60 Vbeta and 13 Jbeta primers were used. The assay was immunoSEQ multiplex PCR, and TCRdb's table has in-frame clones only and misses some. Its clone listing holds some 60,000 clones. This sample stems from a study of cytomegalovirus exposure and HLA in healthy donors. Study-wide points: Presence/absence analyses assumed roughly uniform sequencing depth across donors. The likely origin of a cluster of highly shared sequence variants was a sequencing artifact. Of the V segments, some could not be distinguished, including TRBV6-2 and TRBV6-3, and were excluded.

The source is a man in his thirties or forties in good health and CMV-seropositive. Sequencing input: PBMCs. The V call is TRBV4-2, the J call TRBJ1-3, with D perhaps TRBD1 (6 bases). Written as DNA, the CDR3 is TGTGCCAGCAGCTTCGACAGGACGGGAGGAAACACCATATATTTT. Its translation: CASSFDRTGGNTIYF.